The 19 T cell receptor beta chains reported below all come from one sample, sequenced in a study of CD4 and CD8 cells across lung adenocarcinoma regions (dated by TCRdb to the late 2010s). Library preparation was by PCR. The sample was run on a HiSeq X Ten. TCRdb itself trimmed the public reads at Q25 with fastp, ran MiXCR and retained productive beta chains. All rows with the same CDR3 protein become a single entry with the most common DNA and genes. Present in this sample are over 5,000 distinct CDR3 sequences, 55% to 65% of which were seen just once. The ten most abundant clones make up around 23% of the sample. What was sequenced was CD4+ T cells from the center of a lung tumor. The cell subset or site label, read with the paper, signifies: tumor center region. The receptor source for this set is a female donor with lung adenocarcinoma. The CD4 and CD8 labels of this study may be unreliable.

The genes are TRBV7-2 and TRBJ1-3; a weak D match, TRBD1 (6 bases). The CDR3 covers 15 residues. The V gene's germline CDR1 is SGHTA and CDR2 FQGNSA. V lost 1 base, J lost 2 bases, and 9 bases lay in between. The CDR3 reads CASSLDRVAGNTIYF. The CDR3, as DNA: TGTGCCAGCAGCTTAGACAGGGTCGCTGGAAACACCATATATTTT.

CDR3 loop: CASSVGIQETQYF. The CDR3 DNA follows: TGTGCCAGCAGTGTAGGGATCCAAGAGACCCAGTACTTC. The chain links TRBV6-1 to TRBJ2-5; no clear D. The CDR3 covers 13 residues. CDR1 MNHNS and CDR2 SASEGT come from the germline V gene. V shed 4 bases and J shed 1 base, with 7 bases lying between them.

The rearrangement joins TRBV7-2 to TRBJ1-2, with 7 bases lining up with TRBD1. CDR1 and CDR2 from the germline V gene are SGHTA and FQGNSA. This CDR3 is built from 15 residues. The V gene end was trimmed by 5 bases and the J gene end by 3 bases; junction bases not matched to a gene: 9. Here the CDR3 DNA reads TGTGCCAGCAGCAGCAGGGGGGGTGCAGACTATGGCTACACCTTC. Translated: CASSSRGGADYGYTF. Drawing the rest from reference TRBV7-2 and TRBJ1-2, the complete variable domain is GAGVSQSPSNKVTEKGKDVELRCDPISGHTALYWYRQSLGQGLEFLIYFQGNSAPDKSGLPSDRFSAERTGGSVSTLTIQRTQQEDSAVYLCASSSRGGADYGYTFGSGTRLTVV.

The V gene is TRBV6-5, the J gene TRBJ2-1; D unclear. This CDR3 comprises 14 residues. The ends were cut back, 7 bases at V and 0 bases at J, with 10 bases in the middle. Germline-derived CDR1 and CDR2 are MNHEY and SVGAGI. CDR3 region: CASITVSSYNEQFF. CDR3 nucleotide sequence: TGTGCCAGCATTACGGTGAGCTCCTACAATGAGCAGTTCTTC.

V is TRBV7-3 and J is TRBJ2-1, with D possibly matching TRBD2 (5 bases). The CDR3 spans 14 residues. Looked up from germline, CDR1 is SGHTA and CDR2 is FQGTGA. The V end was cut by 5 bases, the J end by 0 bases, with 8 bases between. The CDR3 here is CASSGSNSYNEQFF. The CDR3 region has the DNA TGTGCCAGCAGCGGGAGCAACTCCTACAATGAGCAGTTCTTC.

V and J are TRBV7-2 and TRBJ1-1; D is unclear. Trimming removed 4 bases from V and 0 bases from J, with 15 bases in between. The germline V gene encodes CDR1 SGHTA and CDR2 FQGNSA. The CDR3 totals 16 residues. In DNA form, the CDR3 reads TGTGCCAGCAGCTGGGCCCAACAGATGATGAACACTGAAGCTTTCTTT. It translates to CASSWAQQMMNTEAFF.

This CDR3 reads CASTRVGYEQYF. In nucleotides, the CDR3 is TGTGCCAGCACCAGGGTAGGGTACGAGCAGTACTTC. The V gene is TRBV6-1, the J gene TRBJ2-5; TRBD1 might be the D (5 bases). With the DNA end fitting TRBJ2-7 better, the J assignment may be wrong. CDR3 size: 12 residues. Per germline, CDR1 MNHNS and CDR2 SASEGT.

This clonotype was counted a few times. The genes are TRBV6-1 and TRBJ2-1; D not certain. Germline V gene data show CDR1 as MNHNS and CDR2 as SASEGT. Trimming stripped 1 base from V and 7 bases from J, with 11 bases between. The CDR3 has 14 amino acids. This CDR3 reads CASSEEASSNEQFF. The CDR3 DNA follows: TGTGCCAGCAGTGAAGAGGCCAGTTCAAATGAGCAGTTCTTC.

This clonotype is classed as medium-sized (0.01 to 0.1%). The rearrangement links TRBV6-1 to TRBJ2-3; D call uncertain. The germline gives CDR1 MNHNS, CDR2 SASEGT. The CDR3 is 13 amino acids. V lost 6 bases and J lost 1, with 8 bases in between. The CDR3: CASSTPGTDTQYF. Here the CDR3 DNA reads TGTGCCAGCAGCACCCCGGGCACAGATACGCAGTATTTT.

V gene TRBV6-1 combines with J gene TRBJ1-1; tentatively, D is TRBD1 (5 bases). The CDR3 runs to 13 residues. Trimming left V 8 bases short and J 1 base short, with 11 bases between. Germline lookup yields CDR1 MNHNS and CDR2 SASEGT. The CDR3 loop is CASQGRGNTEAFF. The CDR3, as DNA: TGTGCCAGCCAGGGAAGGGGGAACACTGAAGCTTTCTTT.

This sequence joins TRBV6-5 and TRBJ2-1; D may be TRBD1 (5 bases). The V end was cut by 0 bases, the J end by 7 bases, with 16 bases between. Germline CDR1 reads MNHEY; CDR2 reads SVGAGI. This CDR3 contains 16 residues. CDR3 sequence: CASSYSGAESRNEQFF. CDR3 DNA: TGTGCCAGCAGTTACTCAGGGGCTGAGAGTCGGAATGAGCAGTTCTTC.

This clonotype came up a few times. V is TRBV7-2 and J is TRBJ2-1; 8 bases agree with TRBD2. V lost 4 bases and J lost 0; bases outside the gene matches: 20. Germline assignment: CDR1 SGHTA and CDR2 FQGNSA. CDR3 size: 21 residues. The CDR3 region has the DNA TGTGCCAGCAGCTCTCTGAGGGGTAGCGGGGCCTTCCTTTCCTCCTACAATGAGCAGTTCTTC. It specifies CASSSLRGSGAFLSSYNEQFF.

V and J are TRBV14 and TRBJ2-7, with D uncertain. CDR1 SGHDN and CDR2 FVKESK come from the germline V gene. The CDR3 has 12 amino acids. V was clipped by 0 bases and J by 4 bases, with 4 bases between them. The CDR3 sequence: CASSQEIYEQYF. The CDR3 DNA follows: TGTGCCAGCAGCCAAGAAATATACGAGCAGTACTTC.

The V call is TRBV6-1, the J call TRBJ2-5; 8 positions match TRBD2. Gene TRBJ2-7 matches the end of the DNA better, so the J call may be wrong. The V gene's germline CDR1 is MNHNS and CDR2 SASEGT. The CDR3 is made up of 14 amino acids. The CDR3 loop reads CASRISGSSYEQYF. The CDR3 DNA reads as TGTGCCAGCAGAATAAGCGGGAGTAGCTACGAGCAGTACTTC.

This sequence joins TRBV12-3 or TRBV12-4 and TRBJ2-5; D perhaps matches TRBD2 (5 bases). Trimming took 3 bases from V and 5 from J, leaving 13 bases between them. This CDR3 has 14 residues. The CDR3 protein is CASSFLLEGETQYF. CDR3 nucleotides: TGTGCCAGCAGTTTTCTACTAGAAGGGGAGACCCAGTACTTC.

J is TRBJ2-1 and V is TRBV10-3; TRBD2 is a possible D gene (5 bases). The CDR3 extends over 13 amino acids. In germline, CDR1 is ENHRY, CDR2 SYGVKD. Between the trimmed V and J ends, which lost 9 bases and 7 bases, there was a span of 16 bases. The chain's CDR3 is CAIDSESMNEQFF. CDR3 sequence (DNA): TGTGCCATAGATAGCGAGAGTATGAATGAGCAGTTCTTC.

CDR3 bases: TGTGCCAGCAGTGGGGCAGACGGAAAAGAGACCCAGTACTTC. Translation: CASSGADGKETQYF. V and J are TRBV6-1 and TRBJ2-5; D gene uncertain. V was cut by 4 bases and J by 3 bases, with 12 bases left in between. This CDR3 comprises 14 residues. Germline V lookup: CDR1 MNHNS, CDR2 SASEGT.

V and J are TRBV23-1 and TRBJ2-5, with 7 bases aligning to TRBD1. TRBV23-1 is noted as an ORF with a role that remains uncertain. Unmatched junction bases numbered 11, after V lost 0 bases and J lost 4 bases. The CDR3 loop spans 17 amino acids. The CDR3, as DNA: TGCGCCAGCAGTCAATCCCCCGGACAGGCTGGGGGAGAGACCCAGTACTTC. It yields the protein CASSQSPGQAGGETQYF.

The J gene is TRBJ2-1, the V gene TRBV4-3, with 7 bases fitting TRBD2. V was pared by 0 bases and J by 0 bases, with 5 bases of the junction left unmatched. The CDR3 is 17 residues long. Germline lookup yields CDR1 LGHNA and CDR2 YSLEER. The CDR3 loop is CASSQEGGGSSYNEQFF. Written as DNA, the CDR3 is TGCGCCAGCAGCCAAGAAGGTGGCGGGAGCTCCTACAATGAGCAGTTCTTC.